This is a list of T cell receptor beta chains from one sample in a study of graft-versus-host responses after intestinal transplantation. Clones were sequenced by immunoSEQ multiplex PCR, and TCRdb holds only the in-frame ones, with some missing. The repertoire holds about 6,400 clones, with about four fifths as singletons. The sequencing here drew on ileum tissue, taken 300 to 320 days after intestinal transplant. The receptors derive from a human patient who received an intestinal transplant, so some T cells may come from the graft donor. Each CDR3 is given with its conserved first and last residue. The order of the fields is clone size, V gene, D gene, J gene, CDR3 DNA, CDR3 protein. A D gene is named only where the DNA matches it firmly. Clone size appears in some rows only: once, few, many, or a class for an expanded clone.

clone size: NA
V gene: TRBV5-5
D gene: TRBD1
J gene: TRBJ2-1
CDR3 DNA: TGTGCCAGCAGCACGACCGGGACAGGGGCCTACAATGAGCAGTTCTTC
CDR3 protein: CASSTTGTGAYNEQFF

clone size: NA
V gene: TRBV5-1
D gene: NA
J gene: TRBJ1-1
CDR3 DNA: TGCGCCAGCAGCTTGGCCAGGCCCTGGACTGAAGCTTTCTTT
CDR3 protein: CASSLARPWTEAFF

clone size: NA
V gene: TRBV6-1
D gene: TRBD1
J gene: TRBJ2-7
CDR3 DNA: TGTGCCAGCAGTGAAGAGGGGGCCGGCTCCTACGAGCAGTACTTC
CDR3 protein: CASSEEGAGSYEQYF

clone size: NA
V gene: TRBV6-6
D gene: NA
J gene: TRBJ1-4
CDR3 DNA: TGTGCCAGCAGTACGGGCCGGGGGAATGAAAAACTGTTTTTT
CDR3 protein: CASSTGRGNEKLFF

clone size: NA
V gene: TRBV5-1
D gene: TRBD1
J gene: TRBJ1-3
CDR3 DNA: TGCGCCAGCAGCTTGACAGGGGATGGAAACACCATATATTTT
CDR3 protein: CASSLTGDGNTIYF

clone size: NA
V gene: TRBV6-6
D gene: NA
J gene: TRBJ1-5
CDR3 DNA: TGTGCCAGCAGTTACGGAGATCAGCCCCAGCATTTT
CDR3 protein: CASSYGDQPQHF

clone size: once
V gene: TRBV13
D gene: TRBD2
J gene: TRBJ2-5
CDR3 DNA: TGTGCCAGCAGCTTAGGCCCACTAGCGGGGGGGCTGCCAGAGACCCAGTACTTC
CDR3 protein: CASSLGPLAGGLPETQYF

clone size: NA
V gene: TRBV23-1
D gene: NA
J gene: TRBJ1-6
CDR3 DNA: TGCGCCAGCAGTCAATCGGGGCACAGGGTACCTAATTCACCCCTCCACTTT
CDR3 protein: CASSQSGHRVPNSPLHF

clone size: NA
V gene: TRBV19
D gene: TRBD2
J gene: TRBJ2-3
CDR3 DNA: TGTGCCAGTAGTATTACTAGCGGGGTTTATACGCAGTATTTT
CDR3 protein: CASSITSGVYTQYF

clone size: NA
V gene: TRBV6-1
D gene: NA
J gene: TRBJ2-3
CDR3 DNA: TGTGCCAGCAGTGCCCCAGATACGCAGTATTTT
CDR3 protein: CASSAPDTQYF

clone size: few
V gene: TRBV21-1
D gene: NA
J gene: TRBJ1-5
CDR3 DNA: TGTGCCAGCAGCAGTCGGGACAGGGGGAGAGTTCAGCCCCAGCATTTT
CDR3 protein: CASSSRDRGRVQPQHF

clone size: NA
V gene: TRBV7-7
D gene: NA
J gene: TRBJ2-3
CDR3 DNA: TGTGCTAGCAGCTTCGAGGGGGCAGATACGCAGTATTTT
CDR3 protein: CASSFEGADTQYF

clone size: NA
V gene: TRBV18
D gene: TRBD1
J gene: TRBJ1-1
CDR3 DNA: TGTGCCAGCTCACCCCTCGGGACAGATAACACTGAAGCTTTCTTT
CDR3 protein: CASSPLGTDNTEAFF

clone size: NA
V gene: TRBV4-1
D gene: NA
J gene: TRBJ1-2
CDR3 DNA: TGCGCCAGCAGCCAAGAACCAGGGAACTATGGCTACACCTTC
CDR3 protein: CASSQEPGNYGYTF

clone size: NA
V gene: TRBV6-6
D gene: TRBD2
J gene: TRBJ2-5
CDR3 DNA: TGTGCCAGCAGACTAGCGGGGGGTGGTCGGGAGACCCAGTACTTC
CDR3 protein: CASRLAGGGRETQYF

clone size: NA
V gene: TRBV5-6
D gene: NA
J gene: TRBJ1-5
CDR3 DNA: TGTGCCAGCAGCCACCTACCGCGGAGGGAAAAGGTGTACCAGCCCCAGCATTTT
CDR3 protein: CASSHLPRREKVYQPQHF

clone size: NA
V gene: TRBV9
D gene: NA
J gene: TRBJ2-1
CDR3 DNA: TGTGCCAGCAGCGTAGGTGCGAGCTCCTACAATGAGCAGTTCTTC
CDR3 protein: CASSVGASSYNEQFF

clone size: NA
V gene: TRBV28
D gene: TRBD2
J gene: TRBJ2-3
CDR3 DNA: TGTGCCAGCAGTTTAGGGCGGGAGCCAGATACGCAGTATTTT
CDR3 protein: CASSLGREPDTQYF

clone size: few
V gene: TRBV6-6
D gene: NA
J gene: TRBJ1-3
CDR3 DNA: TGTGCCAGCAGATCACAGGTCTCTGGAAACACCATATATTTT
CDR3 protein: CASRSQVSGNTIYF

clone size: NA
V gene: TRBV6-5
D gene: NA
J gene: TRBJ1-2
CDR3 DNA: TGTGCCAGCAGTTACTACCCCGACAGCCCAAACTACACCTTC
CDR3 protein: CASSYYPDSPNYTF

clone size: NA
V gene: TRBV6-6
D gene: NA
J gene: TRBJ2-5
CDR3 DNA: TGTGCCAGCAGTTACTCGACCGGAGAGACCCAGTACTTC
CDR3 protein: CASSYSTGETQYF

clone size: few
V gene: TRBV7-9
D gene: NA
J gene: TRBJ1-3
CDR3 DNA: TGTGCCAGCAACTCTGGAAACACCATATATTTT
CDR3 protein: CASNSGNTIYF

clone size: once
V gene: TRBV23-1
D gene: TRBD1
J gene: TRBJ1-1
CDR3 DNA: TGCGCCAGCAGTCAATCTCAACAGGGGTTCATGAACACTGAAGCTTTCTTT
CDR3 protein: CASSQSQQGFMNTEAFF

clone size: NA
V gene: TRBV4-2
D gene: TRBD2
J gene: TRBJ2-1
CDR3 DNA: TGTGCCAGCAGCCAAGATGGGACTAGCGGATACAATGAGCAGTTCTTC
CDR3 protein: CASSQDGTSGYNEQFF

clone size: NA
V gene: TRBV6-4
D gene: NA
J gene: TRBJ2-3
CDR3 DNA: TGTGCCAGCAGTGACTCTATAGGGGGCACAGATACGCAGTATTTT
CDR3 protein: CASSDSIGGTDTQYF

clone size: NA
V gene: TRBV6-1
D gene: NA
J gene: TRBJ2-2
CDR3 DNA: TGTGCCAGTCCTCCCTTAGACGGGGCCGGGGAGCTGTTTTTT
CDR3 protein: CASPPLDGAGELFF

clone size: NA
V gene: TRBV18
D gene: NA
J gene: TRBJ2-5
CDR3 DNA: TGTGCCAGCTCGCCAGGTCAAGAGACCCAGTACTTC
CDR3 protein: CASSPGQETQYF

clone size: once
V gene: TRBV5-8
D gene: NA
J gene: TRBJ1-1
CDR3 DNA: TGTGCCAGCAGCTTATGGGACACTGAAGCTTTCTTT
CDR3 protein: CASSLWDTEAFF

clone size: NA
V gene: TRBV5-1
D gene: NA
J gene: TRBJ2-1
CDR3 DNA: TGCGCCAGCAGCTCGCTGACAGGCAACGATGAGCAGTTCTTC
CDR3 protein: CASSSLTGNDEQFF

clone size: NA
V gene: TRBV29-1
D gene: NA
J gene: TRBJ1-5
CDR3 DNA: TGCAGCGTTGTCAGTCAGGGTGATAATCAGCCCCAGCATTTT
CDR3 protein: CSVVSQGDNQPQHF

clone size: NA
V gene: TRBV5-6
D gene: NA
J gene: TRBJ2-7
CDR3 DNA: TGTGCCAGCAGCTTCGGGAACGACTACGAGCAGTACTTC
CDR3 protein: CASSFGNDYEQYF

clone size: NA
V gene: TRBV12-2
D gene: NA
J gene: TRBJ2-7
CDR3 DNA: TGTGCAAGTCGCGTAGACAGGGGCGGGCACGAGCAGTACTTC
CDR3 protein: CASRVDRGGHEQYF

clone size: NA
V gene: TRBV6-5
D gene: TRBD2
J gene: TRBJ2-1
CDR3 DNA: TGTGCCAGCAGTGTATGGGCTAGCGGAGCTGAGCAGTTCTTC
CDR3 protein: CASSVWASGAEQFF

clone size: NA
V gene: TRBV6-1
D gene: NA
J gene: TRBJ2-2
CDR3 DNA: TGTGCCAGCAGGAGGGACATGAACACCGGGGAGCTGTTTTTT
CDR3 protein: CASRRDMNTGELFF

clone size: NA
V gene: TRBV28
D gene: NA
J gene: TRBJ2-7
CDR3 DNA: TGTGCCAGCAGTTTATATGGGGACTCCTACGAGCAGTACTTC
CDR3 protein: CASSLYGDSYEQYF

clone size: NA
V gene: TRBV4-1
D gene: NA
J gene: TRBJ2-1
CDR3 DNA: TGCGCCAGCAGCCAAGAGGTAGCGGTATTCAATGAGCAGTTCTTC
CDR3 protein: CASSQEVAVFNEQFF

clone size: NA
V gene: TRBV5-1
D gene: NA
J gene: TRBJ2-1
CDR3 DNA: TGCGCCAGCAGCTCCTTGGACAGTTCCTACAATGAGCAGTTCTTC
CDR3 protein: CASSSLDSSYNEQFF

clone size: once
V gene: TRBV29-1
D gene: NA
J gene: TRBJ2-6
CDR3 DNA: TGCAGCGTACAGATCCTTACAGGGATTGGGGCCAACGTCCTGACTTTC
CDR3 protein: CSVQILTGIGANVLTF

clone size: NA
V gene: TRBV7-9
D gene: TRBD2
J gene: TRBJ2-1
CDR3 DNA: TGTGCCAGCAGGTCGAGCGGGACGTACAATGAGCAGTTCTTC
CDR3 protein: CASRSSGTYNEQFF

clone size: NA
V gene: TRBV19
D gene: NA
J gene: TRBJ2-3
CDR3 DNA: TGTGCCAGTAGTCCCTCTGGCGGAGCAGATACGCAGTATTTT
CDR3 protein: CASSPSGGADTQYF

clone size: NA
V gene: TRBV5-1
D gene: NA
J gene: TRBJ2-5
CDR3 DNA: TGCGCCAGCAAAGAGCGCCCACCTCAAGAGACCCAGTACTTC
CDR3 protein: CASKERPPQETQYF

clone size: few
V gene: TRBV11-2
D gene: TRBD1
J gene: TRBJ1-3
CDR3 DNA: TGTGCCAGCAGCTACCCCCCCGACAGGGGGCTTGGAAACACCATATATTTT
CDR3 protein: CASSYPPDRGLGNTIYF

clone size: once
V gene: TRBV15
D gene: TRBD1
J gene: TRBJ1-3
CDR3 DNA: TGTGCCACCAGCACGGGACAGGGGACTGGAAACACCATATATTTT
CDR3 protein: CATSTGQGTGNTIYF

clone size: NA
V gene: TRBV9
D gene: TRBD1
J gene: TRBJ1-2
CDR3 DNA: TGTGCCAGCAGCCCCCAGAGAGGGGGCGGCGGCTACACCTTC
CDR3 protein: CASSPQRGGGGYTF

clone size: once
V gene: TRBV27
D gene: NA
J gene: TRBJ1-2
CDR3 DNA: TGTGCCAGCAGTTTAAGAGGGCTCTATGGCTACACCTTC
CDR3 protein: CASSLRGLYGYTF

clone size: NA
V gene: TRBV6-9
D gene: NA
J gene: TRBJ1-5
CDR3 DNA: TGTGCCAGCAGCAGAGGACAAAGCAATCAGCCCCAGCATTTT
CDR3 protein: CASSRGQSNQPQHF

clone size: NA
V gene: TRBV5-5
D gene: NA
J gene: TRBJ2-7
CDR3 DNA: TGTGCCAGCAGCTTCCCTCAGGGCTACGAGCAGTACTTC
CDR3 protein: CASSFPQGYEQYF

clone size: NA
V gene: TRBV21-1
D gene: NA
J gene: TRBJ1-2
CDR3 DNA: TGTGCCAGCAGCAACCCAAAACAGGGGGCTTTCTACACCTTC
CDR3 protein: CASSNPKQGAFYTF

clone size: NA
V gene: TRBV12-1
D gene: NA
J gene: TRBJ2-4
CDR3 DNA: TGTGCCAACGCACCCGGGGGGCAGGGCAGGGACATTCAGTACTTC
CDR3 protein: CANAPGGQGRDIQYF

clone size: few
V gene: TRBV6-6
D gene: NA
J gene: TRBJ1-4
CDR3 DNA: TGTGCCAGCAGGGACCAGCAGGGCCCGCTGTTTTTT
CDR3 protein: CASRDQQGPLFF

clone size: NA
V gene: TRBV21-1
D gene: NA
J gene: TRBJ1-1
CDR3 DNA: TGTGCCAGCAGTCCCGACAGGGGGCGGGGGATGAACACTGAAGCTTTCTTT
CDR3 protein: CASSPDRGRGMNTEAFF

clone size: NA
V gene: TRBV10-2
D gene: TRBD2
J gene: TRBJ2-5
CDR3 DNA: TGCGCCAGCAGGCCTAGACTAGCGGGGGGTCGGGATAGAGAGACCCAGTACTTC
CDR3 protein: CASRPRLAGGRDRETQYF

clone size: NA
V gene: TRBV27
D gene: TRBD2
J gene: TRBJ2-7
CDR3 DNA: TGTGCCAGCAGACTAGCGGGAGGCTACGAGCAGTACTTC
CDR3 protein: CASRLAGGYEQYF

clone size: NA
V gene: TRBV29-1
D gene: NA
J gene: TRBJ1-1
CDR3 DNA: TGCAGCGTTGAGGAGGGAATGAACACTGAAGCTTTCTTT
CDR3 protein: CSVEEGMNTEAFF

clone size: few
V gene: TRBV11-2
D gene: NA
J gene: TRBJ2-1
CDR3 DNA: TGTGCCAGCAGCTTAGTTATAGGCTTTAACAATGAGCAGTTCTTC
CDR3 protein: CASSLVIGFNNEQFF

clone size: NA
V gene: TRBV30
D gene: TRBD1
J gene: TRBJ2-7
CDR3 DNA: TGTGCCTGGAGGAGACAGGGGTCCTACGAGCAGTACTTC
CDR3 protein: CAWRRQGSYEQYF

clone size: NA
V gene: TRBV7-2
D gene: NA
J gene: TRBJ1-5
CDR3 DNA: TGTGCCAGCAGCTTAGGAGGGGGGGCGCGACCCCAGCATTTT
CDR3 protein: CASSLGGGARPQHF